The 15 T cell receptor beta chains reported below all come from one sample, sequenced in a study of metastatic and nonmetastatic thyroid tumors. No patient received treatment before thyroid surgery. Using MiXCR, TCRdb re-called clones from the PCR reads. The sample has under 6,500 clones; around 33% are singletons. Source material: adjacent normal tissue. The receptors were gathered from a female donor with papillary thyroid cancer or a benign thyroid nodule (not recorded which). Some clones in this sample may be carry-over from other donors' samples.

The sample holds a few counts of this clone. V and J are TRBV28 and TRBJ2-1, with 8 bases matching TRBD2. Trimming removed 3 bases from V and 4 bases from J; junction bases left unmatched: 5. The CDR3 contains 15 residues. The germline CDR1 and CDR2 sequences are MDHEN and SYDVKM. CDR3 residues: CASSFVLAEYNEQFF. The CDR3 bases are TGTGCCAGCAGTTTTGTACTAGCGGAATACAATGAGCAGTTCTTC. The full variable domain, in which reference TRBV28 and TRBJ2-1 provide the parts outside the CDR3, is DVKVTQSSRYLVKRTGEKVFLECVQDMDHENMFWYRQDPGLGLRLIYFSYDVKMKEKGDIPEGYSVSREKKERFSLILESASTNQTSMYLCASSFVLAEYNEQFFGPGTRLTVL.

This clone showed up just a few times. This chain links TRBV25-1 with TRBJ1-2; 8 bases agree with TRBD1. CDR1 is MGHDK and CDR2 is SYGVNS in the germline V gene. CDR3 length equals 13 residues. V trimming: 5 bases; J trimming: 6 bases; junction bases outside the gene matches: 5. This CDR3 reads CASSPTGGHGYTF. CDR3 DNA: TGTGCCAGCAGTCCAACAGGGGGTCATGGCTACACCTTC.

On this clone: The same CDR3 is also encoded by other DNA sequences in this sample. The V call is TRBV6-1, the J call TRBJ2-7, with D hard to call. V was pared by 5 bases and J by 2 bases, with 13 bases between. CDR1 is MNHNS and CDR2 is SASEGT in the germline V gene. There are 14 residues in the CDR3. The DNA for the CDR3 is TGTGCCAGCAGTCCCCGGTCCCCACCCTACGAGCAGTACTTC. Amino acids: CASSPRSPPYEQYF.

V and J are TRBV7-2 and TRBJ2-3, with a possible D match to TRBD1 (6 bases). The V gene's germline CDR1 is SGHTA and CDR2 FQGNSA. This CDR3 has 12 amino acids. V lost 7 bases, J lost 5 bases, and 10 bases lay in between. The CDR3 loop is CASTGAGDTQYF. CDR3 DNA sequence: TGTGCCAGCACAGGGGCGGGAGATACGCAGTATTTT.

There are a few counts of this clone. The chain carries TRBV12-3 or TRBV12-4 and TRBJ2-3; D is perhaps TRBD1 (5 bases). The CDR3 runs 15 residues. Trimming took off 4 bases at V and 2 bases at J, with 13 bases between the two ends. The CDR3 here is CASSWTSRNTDTQYF. DNA of the CDR3: TGTGCCAGCAGTTGGACAAGCCGAAACACAGATACGCAGTATTTT.

This clone came up a few times. The chain recombines TRBV2 with TRBJ1-6; D is ambiguous. The germline V and J ends were trimmed by 3 bases and 0 bases, with 6 bases remaining between them. This CDR3 is built from 15 residues. Looked up from germline, CDR1 is SNHLY and CDR2 is FYNNEI. The CDR3 DNA sequence: TGTGCCAGCAGTGATGAGGGCTCCTATAATTCACCCCTCCACTTT. It specifies CASSDEGSYNSPLHF.

The rearrangement joins TRBV11-1 to TRBJ2-7; 11 positions agree with TRBD1. The CDR3 length is 16 residues. Trimming at V came to 1 base and at J to 7 bases, leaving 9 bases not matched to a gene. CDR1 SGHAT and CDR2 FQDESV come from the germline V gene (reference sequence). The CDR3, as DNA: TGTGCCAGCAGCTTAGTCATTGGACAGGGGGCTCAAGAGCAGTACTTC. Encoded protein: CASSLVIGQGAQEQYF.

The sample holds one count of this clone. V gene TRBV28 combines with J gene TRBJ1-5; tentative D call: TRBD1 (6 bases). The CDR3 is 16 amino acids. Germline-derived CDR1 and CDR2 are MDHEN and SYDVKM. The V gene lost 5 bases and the J gene lost 0 bases, with 14 bases spanning the gap. CDR3 DNA: TGTGCCAGCAGTCGAGTGGGGGGCTATAGCAATCAGCCCCAGCATTTT. Its translation is CASSRVGGYSNQPQHF. Together with reference TRBV28 and TRBJ1-5, the CDR3 gives the full variable domain: DVKVTQSSRYLVKRTGEKVFLECVQDMDHENMFWYRQDPGLGLRLIYFSYDVKMKEKGDIPEGYSVSREKKERFSLILESASTNQTSMYLCASSRVGGYSNQPQHFGDGTRLSIL.

This chain links TRBV7-8 with TRBJ2-3; D is undetermined. V lost 0 bases, J lost 6 bases, and 10 bases lay in between. The CDR3 loop spans 14 amino acids. The V gene's germline CDR1 is SGHVS and CDR2 FQNEAQ. CDR3 bases: TGTGCCAGCAGCTTAGCTCGCCTCGGGGATACGCAGTATTTT. Translating gives CASSLARLGDTQYF.

The rearrangement joins TRBV6-1 to TRBJ2-7; 8 nucleotides agree with TRBD2. The CDR3 spans 14 residues. The trim removed 1 base at V and 4 bases at J, leaving 3 bases unmatched. Germline loops: CDR1 MNHNS, CDR2 SASEGT. The CDR3 loop reads CASSEGLARYEQYF. CDR3 nucleotide sequence: TGTGCCAGCAGTGAAGGACTAGCGAGATACGAGCAGTACTTC.

This sequence joins TRBV2 and TRBJ1-2; no firm D call. The CDR3 consists of 12 residues. The ends were cut back, 8 bases at V and 6 bases at J, with 13 bases in the middle. CDR1 is SNHLY, CDR2 FYNNEI, per germline. CDR3 region: CASAGLRHGYTF. The CDR3, as DNA: TGTGCCAGCGCTGGGTTGAGGCATGGCTACACCTTC. Complete variable domain (other parts from reference TRBV2 and TRBJ1-2): EPEVTQTPSHQVTQMGQEVILRCVPISNHLYFYWYRQILGQKVEFLVSFYNNEISEKSEIFDDQFSVERPDGSNFTLKIRSTKLEDSAMYFCASAGLRHGYTFGSGTRLTVV.

This rearrangement joins TRBV20-1 to TRBJ2-7; D not certain. CDR3 length equals 14 residues. V shed 4 bases and J shed 7 bases, with 20 bases lying between them. In germline, CDR1 is DFQATT, CDR2 SNEGSKA (reference sequence). In DNA form, the CDR3 reads TGCAGTGCTAATTTGGCACACCTCCGATGGGAGCAGTACTTC. This codes for CSANLAHLRWEQYF.

CDR3 protein: CASSFPNTGELFF. In nucleotides, the CDR3 is TGTGCCAGCAGTTTCCCGAACACCGGGGAGCTGTTTTTT. This chain uses TRBV27 with TRBJ2-2; the D is unclear. The germline V and J ends were trimmed by 3 bases and 0 bases, with 2 bases remaining between them. The germline V gene has CDR1 MNHEY and CDR2 SMNVEV (reference sequence). The CDR3 extends over 13 amino acids.

This clone was picked up one time. This chain connects TRBV5-6 to TRBJ2-7; 8 bases are shared with TRBD1. This CDR3 region has 14 residues. The germline gives CDR1 SGHDT, CDR2 YYEEEE. V shed 2 bases and J 4 bases; nucleotides not matched to a gene: 5. The CDR3 protein is CASSFRQGTYEQYF. The DNA of the CDR3 is TGTGCCAGCAGCTTCCGACAGGGGACTTACGAGCAGTACTTC.

The chain combines TRBV9 with TRBJ1-1; perhaps TRBD1 as D (6 bases). The CDR3 sequence is 15 residues long. Germline V gene lookup returns CDR1 SGDLS and CDR2 YYNGEE. Trimming removed 4 bases from V and 1 base from J, with 14 bases in between. CDR3 nucleotides: TGTGCCAGCAGCATTCAAGGGGGACAGAACACTGAAGCTTTCTTT. Protein: CASSIQGGQNTEAFF.